Listed below are T cell receptor beta chains from one sample, sequenced in a study of blood T cell repertoires in COVID-19. Sequencing used immunoSEQ multiplex PCR; TCRdb keeps in-frame clones, though not all of them. The data show tens of thousands of clones, 90% to 95% seen once. Sequencing was done on a sample of peripheral blood. Receptor source: a human donor in a cohort sampled during active COVID-19. CDR3s include the opening cysteine and the closing phenylalanine or tryptophan. The D gene is left open where the match is weak. Clone size is shown for a subset of rows, as once, few, many or a class of expanded clone.

cdr3_nt cdr3_aa j_call cdr3_length d_call v_call clone_size
TGCGCCAGCAGCCAAGGGACAGGGGACGAGCAGTACTTC CASSQGTGDEQYF TRBJ2-7 13 TRBD1 TRBV4-1 NA
TGTGCCAGCAGCGAGGGCACAGATACGCAGTATTTT CASSEGTDTQYF TRBJ2-3 12 NA TRBV5-4 NA
TGCAGCGCTCCGGGACAGACAACAGATACGCAGTATTTT CSAPGQTTDTQYF TRBJ2-3 13 TRBD1 TRBV29-1 NA
TGTGCCAGCAGCGGACGCGGGAGCACAGATACGCAGTATTTT CASSGRGSTDTQYF TRBJ2-3 14 NA TRBV9 NA
TGTGCCACCACCTTCTCCCGGGACAGGGCGTACAATGAGCAGTTCTTC CATTFSRDRAYNEQFF TRBJ2-1 16 TRBD1 TRBV28 NA
TGTGCCAGCTCACCCAACAGGGATCAGCCCCAGCATTTT CASSPNRDQPQHF TRBJ1-5 13 NA TRBV18 NA
TGTGCCAGCAGCTTAGAGGGGGAGGGTCGGAGAGGCTACACCTTC CASSLEGEGRRGYTF TRBJ1-2 15 NA TRBV7-9 NA
TGTGCCAGCAGCCAAGGAGGTCAGAACGAGCAGTACTTC CASSQGGQNEQYF TRBJ2-7 13 NA TRBV4-2 NA
TGTGCCAGCAGCTTACTGGGGGCGCGTTCCTACAATGAGCAGTTCTTC CASSLLGARSYNEQFF TRBJ2-1 16 NA TRBV7-6 NA
TGTGCCAGCAGCCTAACCTACTCGGGCACTGAAGCTTTCTTT CASSLTYSGTEAFF TRBJ1-1 14 NA TRBV3-1/TRBV3-2 NA
TGCAGCGTGTCCAGGCCCGAGGGCTACACCTTC CSVSRPEGYTF TRBJ1-2 11 NA TRBV29-1 NA
TGTGCCAGCAGTTCTGAGTATAGCAATCAGCCCCAGCATTTT CASSSEYSNQPQHF TRBJ1-5 14 NA TRBV6-5 NA
TGCAGCGTTGCGGGTTACAATGAGCAGTTCTTC CSVAGYNEQFF TRBJ2-1 11 NA TRBV29-1 NA
TGTGCCAGTAGTCCCATACGCGCCGGCACAGATACGCAGTATTTT CASSPIRAGTDTQYF TRBJ2-3 15 NA TRBV19 NA
TGTGCCAGCAGCTTAATTGCTAGCGATTACGAGCAGTACTTC CASSLIASDYEQYF TRBJ2-7 14 NA TRBV7-2 NA
TGTGCCAGCAGCTTCGACAGGGGAAACAGGGAGACCCAGTACTTC CASSFDRGNRETQYF TRBJ2-5 15 TRBD1 TRBV7-6 NA
TGCGCCAGCAGCCAAGATGGAAGCGGGCCTTACTACAATGAGCAGTTCTTC CASSQDGSGPYYNEQFF TRBJ2-1 17 NA TRBV4-1 NA
TGTGCCAGCAGTTTCGACAGGGAGAATCAGCCCCAGCATTTT CASSFDRENQPQHF TRBJ1-5 14 TRBD1 TRBV28 NA
TGTGCCAGCAGTTTCCCCCCCCCGGGACTAGCTGCACGGAACTACGAGCAGTACTTC CASSFPPPGLAARNYEQYF TRBJ2-7 19 TRBD2 TRBV28 NA
TGCGCCAGCAGGGACGAGGGCCGGACTAATGAAAAACTGTTTTTT CASRDEGRTNEKLFF TRBJ1-4 15 NA TRBV4-1 NA
TGTGCCAGCAGCGCCGGACAGGGCGTCAATCAGCCCCAGCATTTT CASSAGQGVNQPQHF TRBJ1-5 15 TRBD1 TRBV9 once
TGTGCCAGCTCACCAGCGGGAGCGGGAGGAGGGGTCAATGAGCAGTTCTTC CASSPAGAGGGVNEQFF TRBJ2-1 17 TRBD2 TRBV18 NA
TGTGCCAGCTCACCACCGGGGATGGAACGGGGTGAGCAGTTCTTC CASSPPGMERGEQFF TRBJ2-1 15 NA TRBV18 NA
TGTGCCAGCACCGGACAGGGTTCTTTCAATGAGCAGTTCTTC CASTGQGSFNEQFF TRBJ2-1 14 TRBD1 TRBV28 NA
TGTGCCAGCTCACCAACAGGGACACCGTTCGATCAGCCCCAGCATTTT CASSPTGTPFDQPQHF TRBJ1-5 16 NA TRBV18 NA
TGCGCCAGCAGCCAAGCGACTAGCGGGGGCTACGAGCAGTACTTC CASSQATSGGYEQYF TRBJ2-7 15 TRBD2 TRBV4-3 NA
TGTGCCAGCAGCGGACAGGGGGCCTACGAGCAGTACTTC CASSGQGAYEQYF TRBJ2-7 13 TRBD1 TRBV9 NA
TGTGCCAGCAGCTTACCCAGACAAGCCTTAGGCTCCTATAATTCACCCCTCCACTTT CASSLPRQALGSYNSPLHF TRBJ1-6 19 NA TRBV7-9 NA
TGTGCCAGCAGCTTGGATAGCGGGAGGGTCAATGAGCAGTTCTTC CASSLDSGRVNEQFF TRBJ2-1 15 TRBD2 TRBV5-4 NA
TGTGCCAGCAGCTGGCGGGTCGAGCAGTTCTTC CASSWRVEQFF TRBJ2-1 11 NA TRBV7-2 once
TGTGCCAGTAGTTTCAACAGGGGGCGACTACAGCCCCAGCATTTT CASSFNRGRLQPQHF TRBJ1-5 15 TRBD1 TRBV19 few
TGTGCCAGCTCACGTGCCGGGACAGGGCTCTACAATGAGCAGTTCTTC CASSRAGTGLYNEQFF TRBJ2-1 16 TRBD1 TRBV18 NA